The T cell receptor beta chain described here comes from a study of OX40 agonist ivuxolimab in advanced cancers. General study points: By week 6 at 0.1 to 3.0 mg/kg, blood CD4+ and CD8+ T cells had expanded clonally.

Assay: immunoSEQ multiplex PCR; the TCRdb copy retains only in-frame clones and omits some. The repertoire includes about 46,000 clones, about 80% of them detected once, and 3.5% to 4.5% sits in the top ten. To note about this clone: The antigen is undetermined.

CDR3 length: 17 amino acids. The germline gives CDR1 GTSNPN, CDR2 SVGIG (reference sequence). Deletions cut 5 bases from V and 1 base from J, with 23 bases between. This TCR was recovered from an adult with an advanced solid tumor such as melanoma, head and neck, liver or kidney cancer. The chain combines TRBV30 with TRBJ1-2; no reliable D call. The specimen comprised CD4+ or CD8+ T cells sorted from blood, sampled in a trial of the OX40 agonist ivuxolimab. The CDR3 here is CAWGRSRVRLLNYGYTF. CDR3 bases: TGTGCCTGGGGTCGGTCCAGAGTTCGCCTTCTTAACTATGGCTACACCTTC.